The 24 T cell receptor beta chains in this list originate from one sample, sequenced in a study of blood T cell repertoires in COVID-19. TCRdb keeps only in-frame clones here, not all; method: immunoSEQ multiplex PCR. The repertoire holds 150,000 to 180,000 clones, with 75% to 90% as singletons. Sequencing used peripheral blood. These receptors were obtained from a woman aged 70-85 years with acute or convalescent COVID-19.

The genes are TRBV5-1 and TRBJ2-7, with 11 bases matching TRBD1. Per the germline V gene, CDR1 is SGHRS and CDR2 is YFSETQ. The V gene end was trimmed by 0 bases and the J gene end by 5 bases; junction bases not matched to a gene: 10. The CDR3 length is 17 residues. DNA of the CDR3: TGCGCCAGCAGCTTGGCGGGACAGGGGGTGAATACCGACGAGCAGTACTTC. It translates to CASSLAGQGVNTDEQYF.

The chain employs TRBV19 and TRBJ1-1; possibly TRBD1 for D (5 bases). Germline V gene lookup returns CDR1 LNHDA and CDR2 SQIVND (reference sequence). CDR3 length: 15 residues. Trimming removed 4 bases at V and 5 bases at J, with 17 bases between. CDR3 in amino acids: CASSKITTGNTEAFF. The CDR3 nucleotides read TGTGCCAGTAGTAAAATAACTACAGGTAATACTGAAGCTTTCTTT. Combining the CDR3 with reference TRBV19 and TRBJ1-1 gives the whole variable domain DGGITQSPKYLFRKEGQNVTLSCEQNLNHDAMYWYRQDPGQGLRLIYYSQIVNDFQKGDIAEGYSVSREKKESFPLTVTSAQKNPTAFYLCASSKITTGNTEAFFGQGTRLTVV.

This clone was detected only a few times. V gene TRBV5-1 combines with J gene TRBJ1-2, with TRBD1 matching 11 bases. Trimming removed 2 bases from V and 4 bases from J; junction bases left unmatched: 4. The length of the CDR3 is 15 residues. CDR1 is SGHRS and CDR2 is YFSETQ in the germline V gene. CDR3: CASSFEGTGGYGYTF. The CDR3 DNA is TGCGCCAGCAGCTTTGAGGGGACAGGGGGCTATGGCTACACCTTC. Drawing the rest from reference TRBV5-1 and TRBJ1-2, the complete variable domain is KAGVTQTPRYLIKTRGQQVTLSCSPISGHRSVSWYQQTPGQGLQFLFEYFSETQRNKGNFPGRFSGRQFSNSRSEMNVSTLELGDSALYLCASSFEGTGGYGYTFGSGTRLTVV.

About this clone itself: One junction end disagrees with the germline gene, perhaps due to a read error. Other DNA sequences of this sample code for an identical CDR3. This sequence joins TRBV7-6 and TRBJ2-7; 10 bases map to TRBD1. Looked up from germline, CDR1 is SGHVS and CDR2 is FNYEAQ. The CDR3 runs to 13 residues. The CDR3 loop is CASSGQGVYEQYF. In nucleotides, the CDR3 is TGTGCCAGCAGCGGACAGGGGGTCTACGAGCAATACTTC.

The chain uses TRBV4-3 and TRBJ2-7, with 7 positions matching TRBD2. The CDR3 has 14 amino acids. CDR1 is LGHNA and CDR2 is YSLEER in the germline V gene. V shed 0 bases and J 6 bases; nucleotides not matched to a gene: 5. The DNA for the CDR3 is TGCGCCAGCAGCCAAGATTTGACTAGCACCGAGCAGTACTTC. Translated: CASSQDLTSTEQYF.

This clone was detected once. The V and J genes are TRBV6-5 and TRBJ1-3, with 8 bases that match TRBD1. CDR1 and CDR2 (germline): MNHEY, SVGAGI. The CDR3 length is 15 residues. The J segment lost 5 bases and the V segment lost 5 bases, leaving 8 bases of the junction unmatched. The CDR3 DNA follows: TGTGCCAGCAGTACCACTGACAGGGGAAGAAACACCATATATTTT. It encodes CASSTTDRGRNTIYF.

This chain uses TRBV6-5 with TRBJ1-2; TRBD1 matches 8 bases. This CDR3 region has 14 residues. V dropped 6 bases and J dropped 6; count of bases not matched to a gene: 9. Germline V CDR1 and CDR2: MNHEY, SVGAGI. CDR3 sequence reads: CASRGQVIGDGYTF. For the CDR3, the DNA is TGTGCCAGCAGGGGACAGGTTATTGGGGATGGCTACACCTTC.

This chain links TRBV5-5 with TRBJ1-4; D is unclear. Germline CDR1 reads SGHKS; CDR2 reads YYEKEE (reference sequence). Trimming pared 3 bases from V and 4 bases from J, leaving 13 bases between. The CDR3 is made up of 15 amino acids. CDR3 protein: CASSYRTGDNEKLFF. The DNA for the CDR3 is TGTGCCAGCAGCTACCGGACGGGAGATAATGAAAAACTGTTTTTT.

The chain couples TRBV2 to TRBJ1-5; a possible D gene is TRBD1 (5 bases). The CDR3 has 14 residues. Trimming pared 6 bases from V and 9 bases from J, leaving 18 bases between. Per germline, CDR1 SNHLY and CDR2 FYNNEI. CDR3 sequence (DNA): TGTGCCAGCAGGATTTACGGGGGAGCATCGCCCCAGCATTTT. Translated, it gives CASRIYGGASPQHF.

The chain uses TRBV11-2 and TRBJ2-2; TRBD1 matches at 8 bases. CDR3 length: 15 residues. The V gene end was trimmed by 2 bases and the J gene end by 7 bases; junction bases not matched to a gene: 6. Germline V gene data show CDR1 as SGHAT and CDR2 as FQNNGV. Written as DNA, the CDR3 is TGTGCCAGCAGCTTACACACAGGGGGGATCGGGGAGCTGTTTTTT. Its protein product is CASSLHTGGIGELFF.

The V call is TRBV7-2, the J call TRBJ2-2; 10 bases are a match to TRBD1. The CDR3 is 15 amino acids. V lost 8 bases to trimming and J lost 5 bases; unmatched junction nucleotides: 8. CDR1 is SGHTA, CDR2 FQGNSA, per germline. The CDR3 sequence: CASDTGTGVTGELFF. The CDR3 region has the DNA TGTGCCAGCGATACTGGGACAGGGGTAACCGGGGAGCTGTTTTTT.

The rearrangement joins TRBV7-9 to TRBJ1-2; 7 bases fit TRBD1. The V gene's germline CDR1 is SEHNR and CDR2 FQNEAQ (reference sequence). V gave up 2 bases and J gave up 4 bases; unmatched junction bases: 4. The CDR3 runs 14 residues. CDR3 residues: CASSLRQGAYGYTF. The CDR3 DNA follows: TGTGCCAGCAGCTTACGACAGGGAGCCTATGGCTACACCTTC.

This clone has only one observation. V and J are TRBV5-6 and TRBJ1-1; tentative D call: TRBD1 (5 bases). The germline V and J ends were trimmed by 3 bases and 2 bases, with 14 bases remaining between them. The CDR3 sequence is 15 residues long. Germline V gene lookup returns CDR1 SGHDT and CDR2 YYEEEE. The CDR3 is CASSWGRNGNTEAFF. CDR3 nucleotide sequence: TGTGCCAGCAGCTGGGGGAGGAACGGTAACACTGAAGCTTTCTTT.

This chain uses TRBV12-3 or TRBV12-4 with TRBJ1-1; maybe TRBD1 (6 bases). The CDR3 sequence is 13 residues long. Trimming left V 5 bases short and J 1 base short, with 8 bases between. This chain's CDR3 is CASSQQGNTEAFF. CDR3 nucleotides: TGTGCCAGCAGTCAACAGGGGAACACTGAAGCTTTCTTT.

CDR3 in amino acids: CASSLGHAYEQYF. CDR3 sequence (DNA): TGTGCCAGCAGTTTAGGGCATGCTTACGAGCAGTACTTC. The J gene is TRBJ2-7, the V gene TRBV27; D is unclear. Between the trimmed V and J ends, which lost 2 bases and 4 bases, there was a span of 9 bases. Germline V CDR1 and CDR2: MNHEY, SMNVEV (reference sequence). The CDR3 extends over 13 amino acids.

This clone turned up a few times. The chain has TRBV7-8 and TRBJ1-4; 8 bases match TRBD1. This CDR3 is 16 amino acids long. J was trimmed by 4 bases and V by 4 bases; bases with no gene match: 8. Germline CDR1 and CDR2: SGHVS and FQNEAQ. The CDR3 sequence: CASSSRNRGNNEKLFF. The CDR3 nucleotides are TGTGCCAGCAGCTCCAGAAACAGGGGGAATAATGAAAAACTGTTTTTT.

This chain uses TRBV2 with TRBJ1-5; the match to TRBD1 covers 7 bases. V was clipped by 5 bases and J by 6 bases; unmatched bases: 10. The CDR3 loop spans 15 amino acids. The germline V gene encodes CDR1 SNHLY and CDR2 FYNNEI. CDR3 nucleotide sequence: TGTGCCAGCAGTAATTACCGGGACAGTAGTCAGCCCCAGCATTTT. Amino acid sequence: CASSNYRDSSQPQHF. Full variable domain (remainder filled in from reference TRBV2 and TRBJ1-5): EPEVTQTPSHQVTQMGQEVILRCVPISNHLYFYWYRQILGQKVEFLVSFYNNEISEKSEIFDDQFSVERPDGSNFTLKIRSTKLEDSAMYFCASSNYRDSSQPQHFGDGTRLSIL.

The genes are TRBV6-5 and TRBJ1-1; a possible D gene is TRBD1 (6 bases). V gave up 11 bases and J gave up 6 bases, with 16 bases separating them. The germline V gene encodes CDR1 MNHEY and CDR2 SVGAGI. The CDR3 runs to 12 residues. The CDR3 DNA sequence: TGTGCCTCAAAAAGGGGGAGCGCTGAAGCTTTCTTT. Encoded protein: CASKRGSAEAFF.

The rearrangement links TRBV19 to TRBJ1-6, with D perhaps TRBD1 (5 bases). The CDR3 spans 15 residues. V was clipped by 6 bases and J by 8 bases, with 17 bases between them. CDR1 and CDR2 from the germline V gene are LNHDA and SQIVND (reference sequence). The CDR3 DNA reads as TGTGCCAGTAGACATTCGACCGGAGGGGATTCACCCCTCCACTTT. It codes for CASRHSTGGDSPLHF.

In this sample, this clone turned up once. The CDR3 protein is CASSARQGAPYEQYF. Written as DNA, the CDR3 is TGTGCCAGTAGTGCCCGACAGGGGGCGCCGTACGAGCAGTACTTC. The gene calls are TRBV19 and TRBJ2-7; 10 nucleotides align to TRBD1. The CDR3 covers 15 residues. Losses at the gene ends were 5 bases for V and 4 bases for J; bases not matched to a gene: 8. Germline values: CDR1 LNHDA, CDR2 SQIVND (reference sequence).

V usage is TRBV11-2 and J usage is TRBJ2-7; no clear D. The CDR3 spans 14 residues. Trimming cost V 3 bases and J 2 bases, with 11 bases left between them. CDR1 is SGHAT, CDR2 FQNNGV, per germline. CDR3 region: CASSLAVQTYEQYF. CDR3 in DNA: TGTGCCAGCAGCTTGGCCGTTCAAACCTACGAGCAGTACTTC.

The genes are TRBV5-1 and TRBJ2-2; D call uncertain. The CDR3 length is 16 residues. The V end was cut by 0 bases, the J end by 0 bases, with 9 bases between. Germline values: CDR1 SGHRS, CDR2 YFSETQ. The CDR3 reads CASSLATAPNTGELFF. In DNA, the CDR3 is TGCGCCAGCAGCTTGGCCACAGCTCCGAACACCGGGGAGCTGTTTTTT.

The CDR3 coding sequence is TGTGCCAGTAGTATCTGGGCGGGGGGGCGAATTCAGTACTTC. Protein sequence: CASSIWAGGRIQYF. The chain employs TRBV19 and TRBJ2-4; TRBD2 matches at 9 bases. The CDR3 contains 14 residues. V trimming: 3 bases; J trimming: 10 bases; junction bases outside the gene matches: 7. CDR1 is LNHDA, CDR2 SQIVND, per germline (reference sequence).

The chain combines TRBV30 with TRBJ2-7; D is undetermined. V dropped 5 bases and J dropped 5 bases, with 13 bases sitting between them. This CDR3 has 12 residues. Germline values: CDR1 GTSNPN, CDR2 SVGIG (reference sequence). The CDR3 sequence: CAWGASRDEQYF. The CDR3 DNA is TGTGCCTGGGGTGCATCTCGGGACGAGCAGTACTTC.